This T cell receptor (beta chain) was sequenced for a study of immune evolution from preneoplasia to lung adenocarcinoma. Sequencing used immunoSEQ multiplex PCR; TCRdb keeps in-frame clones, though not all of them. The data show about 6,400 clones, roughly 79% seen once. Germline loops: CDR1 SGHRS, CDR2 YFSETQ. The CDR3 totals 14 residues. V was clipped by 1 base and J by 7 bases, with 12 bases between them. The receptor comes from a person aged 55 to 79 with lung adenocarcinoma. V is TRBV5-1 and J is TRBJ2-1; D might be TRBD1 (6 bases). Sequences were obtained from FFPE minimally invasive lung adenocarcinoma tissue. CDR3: CASSLTGSYNEQFF. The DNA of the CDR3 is TGCGCCAGCAGCTTGACAGGGTCGTATAATGAGCAGTTCTTC.